This TCR beta chain was retrieved from a study of T cell responses to AZD1222 COVID-19 vaccine. The study's findings and limits: Spike-specific TCR breadth and depth rose after two AZD1222 doses. There were mostly white British donors and more females than males, and clonal diversity was possibly underestimated. At study baseline, merely several AZD1222 recipients were seropositive. Regions left unmutated in variants are reportedly the target of nearly half of spike-specific TCRs.

Trimming shortened V by 2 bases and J by 8 bases, and 12 bases separated the two germline ends. Germline V gene data show CDR1 as SGHTA and CDR2 as FQGNSA. CDR3 length equals 14 residues. This clone appeared a few times. Its specificity is unknown. Sequencing was performed with immunoSEQ multiplex PCR; in TCRdb, only in-frame clones are kept and a portion is missing. Among tens of thousands of clones, around 88% were seen once, and the ten largest hold about 9.1%. The V and J genes are TRBV7-2 and TRBJ1-4; D is perhaps TRBD1 (5 bases). Source: peripheral blood, taken 28 days after the second dose of the MenACWY control vaccine. The clonotype originates from an adult who received the MenACWY meningococcal vaccine as a control. The CDR3 bases are TGTGCCAGCAGCTTAACTGGGGGGGAAGAAAAACTGTTTTTT. It codes for CASSLTGGEEKLFF. Looking up the rest from reference TRBV7-2 and TRBJ1-4 gives the full variable domain: GAGVSQSPSNKVTEKGKDVELRCDPISGHTALYWYRQSLGQGLEFLIYFQGNSAPDKSGLPSDRFSAERTGGSVSTLTIQRTQQEDSAVYLCASSLTGGEEKLFFGSGTQLSVL.